This TCR beta chain originates from a study of blood T cells in healthy people across ages. Study-level information: In model experiments, template switching was able to capture about one barcoded beta molecule for every two T cells that were present.

PCR was performed a second time for about 7 to 11 cycles using a sample-barcoded 5' primer and a J-beta primer mix. A template-switch adaptor with 12 random nucleotides tagged each cDNA molecule. Researchers report that each sample yielded at least 2.5 million CDR3-containing paired-end reads. MiXCR was run by TCRdb on the 5' RACE reads, yielding one entry per CDR3 protein. The data contain 850,000 to 1,000,000 distinct CDR3 sequences, about 48% of them singletons. Approximately 9 milliliters of peripheral blood were drawn from each donor into EDTA-treated tubes. The sequence was collected from a man aged 25-40 years in good health. Sequencing was performed on blood.

For the CDR3, the DNA is TGCAGTGCTAGAGGAAAACAGTCCGGAGAGCAGTACTTC. The encoded protein is CSARGKQSGEQYF. The J gene is TRBJ2-7, the V gene TRBV20-1; no clear D. The CDR3 loop spans 13 amino acids. V lost 1 base and J lost 7, with 14 bases in between. The germline CDR1 and CDR2 sequences are DFQATT and SNEGSKA (reference sequence).